The 20 T cell receptor beta chains reported below all come from one sample, sequenced in a study of cytomegalovirus exposure and HLA in healthy donors. PCR primers comprised 60 Vbeta and 13 Jbeta primers. Assay used: immunoSEQ multiplex PCR; TCRdb lists only in-frame clones, some missing. The repertoire has about 110,000 clones, 50% to 70% of them found once; the top ten carry less than 4.5%. Source material: PBMCs. The receptors originated from a man in his thirties or forties in good health and CMV-seropositive.

This chain connects TRBV7-8 to TRBJ2-3; 8 bases match TRBD1. The V and J ends lost 5 bases and 6 bases, in that order; junction bases with no gene match: 19. Germline V lookup: CDR1 SGHVS, CDR2 FQNEAQ. The CDR3 contains 18 residues. The CDR3 DNA follows: TGTGCCAGCAGCACCCGGGACAGGAGAAAATTGGGTCGGGATACGCAGTATTTT. Translating gives CASSTRDRRKLGRDTQYF.

This clone was seen a few times. The chain links TRBV15 to TRBJ2-7; maybe TRBD1 (5 bases). CDR3 length: 15 amino acids. Trimming took 0 bases from V and 4 from J, leaving 13 bases between them. Germline lookup yields CDR1 LNHNV and CDR2 YYDKDF (reference sequence). CDR3 loop: CATSRDYQGPYEQYF. Written as DNA, the CDR3 is TGTGCCACCAGCAGAGATTATCAGGGCCCGTACGAGCAGTACTTC.

This clone was detected only a few times. CDR3 region: CASSLGGGKEQFF. The CDR3 DNA follows: TGTGCCAGCAGCTTGGGCGGGGGGAAAGAGCAGTTCTTC. The J gene is TRBJ2-1, the V gene TRBV13; 8 bases agree with TRBD2. Trimming removed 3 bases from V and 10 bases from J; junction bases left unmatched: 5. Germline V lookup: CDR1 PRHDT, CDR2 FYEKMQ (reference sequence). CDR3 length: 13 residues.

The chain links TRBV5-1 to TRBJ1-3; D is undetermined. Germline loops: CDR1 SGHRS, CDR2 YFSETQ. The CDR3 is 18 residues long. V was clipped by 0 bases and J by 0 bases, with 16 bases between them. CDR3 bases: TGCGCCAGCAGCTTGGCCGTGACTGAGCGTCGCTCTGGAAACACCATATATTTT. Its translation: CASSLAVTERRSGNTIYF.

The chain has TRBV6-1 and TRBJ2-5; TRBD2 matches 15 bases. This CDR3 region has 15 residues. V shed 6 bases, J shed 5 bases, and the junction held 4 bases outside the gene matches. Germline V CDR1 and CDR2: MNHNS, SASEGT. The CDR3 nucleotides are TGTGCCAGCAGCGAGGGGACTAGCGGGGGGGAGACCCAGTACTTC. Translation gives CASSEGTSGGETQYF.

This clone was counted a few times. The rearrangement uses TRBV19 and TRBJ1-5, with 9 bases that match TRBD1. Unmatched junction bases numbered 3, after V lost 3 bases and J lost 6 bases. Germline V gene data show CDR1 as LNHDA and CDR2 as SQIVND (reference sequence). The CDR3 contains 14 residues. The CDR3 loop reads CASSIGQGRQPQHF. DNA for the CDR3: TGTGCCAGTAGTATTGGACAGGGGCGTCAGCCCCAGCATTTT.

The CDR3 spells CASSEARGTEAFF. The CDR3 coding sequence is TGTGCCAGCAGTGAAGCTAGGGGGACTGAAGCTTTCTTT. This rearrangement joins TRBV2 to TRBJ1-1; D possibly corresponds to TRBD1 (6 bases). The CDR3 runs to 13 residues. Trimming shortened V by 0 bases and J by 5 bases, and 7 bases separated the two germline ends. Germline loops: CDR1 SNHLY, CDR2 FYNNEI.

This rearrangement joins TRBV11-2 to TRBJ2-1, with D tentatively TRBD1 (5 bases). The germline CDR1 and CDR2 sequences are SGHAT and FQNNGV. CDR3 length: 12 amino acids. With 4 bases removed from V and 10 bases from J, the gap between germline ends came to 11 bases. The CDR3 protein is CASSYGHVEQFF. CDR3 nucleotide sequence: TGTGCCAGCAGCTACGGACACGTGGAGCAGTTCTTC.

The CDR3 loop reads CASLSGLAAYTQYF. DNA for the CDR3: TGTGCCAGCCTGAGCGGGCTAGCGGCCTATACGCAGTATTTT. The J gene is TRBJ2-3, the V gene TRBV2; 7 positions match TRBD2. The V gene's germline CDR1 is SNHLY and CDR2 FYNNEI. This CDR3 is built from 14 residues. With V trimmed by 8 bases and J by 7 bases, 12 bases remained unmatched.

This clone was seen only a few times. This chain links TRBV7-2 with TRBJ1-6; 10 bases fit TRBD1. Per germline, CDR1 SGHTA and CDR2 FQGNSA. V shed 5 bases, J shed 9 bases, and the junction held 7 bases outside the gene matches. This CDR3 contains 15 residues. DNA for the CDR3: TGTGCCAGCAGCAGTACCGGGACAGGGGTTTCACCCCTCCACTTT. This codes for CASSSTGTGVSPLHF.

The V call is TRBV19, the J call TRBJ2-1, with TRBD1 as a possible D gene (6 bases). The germline V and J ends were trimmed by 7 bases and 4 bases, with 17 bases remaining between them. Per germline, CDR1 LNHDA and CDR2 SQIVND (reference sequence). The CDR3 loop spans 15 amino acids. Here the CDR3 reads CASNSIGTFYNEQFF. Here the CDR3 DNA reads TGTGCCAGTAACTCCATCGGGACATTTTACAATGAGCAGTTCTTC. Supplemented by reference TRBV19 and TRBJ2-1, the full variable domain reads DGGITQSPKYLFRKEGQNVTLSCEQNLNHDAMYWYRQDPGQGLRLIYYSQIVNDFQKGDIAEGYSVSREKKESFPLTVTSAQKNPTAFYLCASNSIGTFYNEQFFGPGTRLTVL.

The chain is built from TRBV16 and TRBJ1-6; no clear D gene. Trimming took 4 bases from V and 9 from J, leaving 10 bases between them. Looked up from germline, CDR1 is KGHSY and CDR2 is FQNENV. The CDR3 has 13 residues. The DNA for the CDR3 is TGTGCCAGCAGCCGCCAGGATTTTTCACCCCTCCACTTT. As protein: CASSRQDFSPLHF.

The chain has TRBV5-1 and TRBJ2-1, with TRBD2 matching 9 bases. This CDR3 comprises 14 residues. After removal of 0 bases from V and 7 bases from J, the junction contained 2 bases not matched to a gene. Germline V gene lookup returns CDR1 SGHRS and CDR2 YFSETQ. The CDR3 DNA reads TGCGCCAGCAGCTTGGGTAGCGGGGGTAATGAGCAGTTCTTC. It encodes CASSLGSGGNEQFF.

The gene calls are TRBV15 and TRBJ2-3; 7 bases match TRBD2. The CDR3 loop spans 16 amino acids. Germline V gives CDR1 LNHNV, CDR2 YYDKDF (reference sequence). V lost 0 bases to trimming and J lost 5 bases; unmatched junction nucleotides: 8. CDR3 nucleotides: TGTGCCACCAGCAGAGATAGGGAGGGCTTGGGAGATACGCAGTATTTT. Protein sequence: CATSRDREGLGDTQYF. The full variable domain, completed using reference TRBV15 and TRBJ2-3, is DAMVIQNPRYQVTQFGKPVTLSCSQTLNHNVMYWYQQKSSQAPKLLFHYYDKDFNNEADTPDNFQSRRPNTSFCFLDIRSPGLGDTAMYLCATSRDREGLGDTQYFGPGTRLTVL.

Only a few counts were recorded for this clone. This rearrangement joins TRBV11-3 to TRBJ1-2; TRBD1 matches at 7 bases. The CDR3 is made up of 13 amino acids. Germline lookup yields CDR1 SGHNT and CDR2 YENEEA. V was pared by 8 bases and J by 0 bases, with 3 bases of the junction left unmatched. CDR3 protein: CASSDRANYGYTF. The CDR3 DNA sequence: TGTGCCAGCTCAGACAGGGCTAACTATGGCTACACCTTC.

This clone was observed a single time. This chain connects TRBV7-6 to TRBJ2-2, with a tentative D call TRBD2 (7 bases). V lost 5 bases and J lost 4, with 17 bases in between. CDR3 length equals 16 residues. Germline CDR1 is SGHVS and CDR2 is FNYEAQ. DNA for the CDR3: TGTGCCAGCAGCCAACCGGGGGGCTCGCCCACCGGGGAGCTGTTTTTT. Translating gives CASSQPGGSPTGELFF.

The chain joins TRBV5-6 to TRBJ1-1; 9 bases map to TRBD1. Germline assignment: CDR1 SGHDT and CDR2 YYEEEE. Trimming removed 2 bases from V and 0 bases from J; junction bases left unmatched: 8. The CDR3 extends over 17 amino acids. DNA of the CDR3: TGTGCCAGCAGCTTTACAGGGGGCTTGGCGTTGAACACTGAAGCTTTCTTT. It specifies CASSFTGGLALNTEAFF.

This chain links TRBV11-2 with TRBJ1-4; D possibly corresponds to TRBD1 (5 bases). The germline V gene has CDR1 SGHAT and CDR2 FQNNGV. The CDR3 sequence is 14 residues long. Trimming pared 4 bases from V and 8 bases from J, leaving 14 bases between. CDR3 in amino acids: CASSSTPAGEKLFF. CDR3 nucleotide sequence: TGTGCCAGCAGCTCCACCCCCGCAGGGGAAAAACTGTTTTTT.

This clone occurred a few times. The chain combines TRBV6-4 with TRBJ2-1; D unclear. Trimming took 1 base from V and 1 from J, leaving 17 bases between them. Germline CDR1 reads MRHNA; CDR2 reads SNTAGT. The CDR3 has 18 amino acids. The DNA for the CDR3 is TGTGCCAGCAGTGACTTTTTGAAATTGGGCCCATCCTACAATGAGCAGTTCTTC. Protein: CASSDFLKLGPSYNEQFF.

V is TRBV5-1 and J is TRBJ2-5; weak D call: TRBD1 (6 bases). The CDR3 is 17 amino acids. The germline gives CDR1 SGHRS, CDR2 YFSETQ. The V and J ends lost 4 bases and 0 bases respectively, with 19 bases between them. CDR3 coding DNA: TGCGCCAGCAGCAGGGGGACACAACAATGGTACCAAGAGACCCAGTACTTC. Its protein product is CASSRGTQQWYQETQYF. The full variable domain, rest sourced from reference TRBV5-1 and TRBJ2-5, is KAGVTQTPRYLIKTRGQQVTLSCSPISGHRSVSWYQQTPGQGLQFLFEYFSETQRNKGNFPGRFSGRQFSNSRSEMNVSTLELGDSALYLCASSRGTQQWYQETQYFGPGTRLLVL.